Listed below are T cell receptor beta chains from one sample, sequenced in a study of T cells in Graves' hyperthyroidism and ophthalmopathy. TCRdb recomputed calls from the multiplex PCR reads with MiXCR, one row per CDR3 protein. Altogether 600,000 or so distinct CDR3 sequences are present, approximately 15% being singletons, with the ten largest covering 7.1%. Material for sequencing was blood. The receptors come from a woman under 30 with Graves' ophthalmopathy. The CDR3 runs from the conserved cysteine through the conserved F or W. D genes are given only for firm matches. Where a row states a size, it is once, few, many or the class of an expanded clone; other rows omit it.

size: many; J: TRBJ2-1; D: TRBD2; V: TRBV2; CDR3: CASREGTSGSYEQFF
size: -; J: TRBJ2-4; D: TRBD2; V: TRBV4-1; CDR3: CASSQGLGRGLAKNIQYF
size: many; J: TRBJ1-1; D: TRBD1; V: TRBV6-1; CDR3: CASSAAGDRLNTEAFF
size: -; J: TRBJ2-2; D: -; V: TRBV19; CDR3: CASSMIRARAPGELFF
size: many; J: TRBJ2-3; D: TRBD2; V: TRBV2; CDR3: CASSESAGTRGGTQYF
size: many; J: TRBJ2-7; D: -; V: TRBV7-2; CDR3: CASKSTYTNNEQYF
size: many; J: TRBJ2-2; D: TRBD2; V: TRBV11-1; CDR3: CASSARLAGGAGELFF
size: few; J: TRBJ2-7; D: -; V: TRBV3-1; CDR3: CASSQATGEQYF
size: many; J: TRBJ1-1; D: -; V: TRBV7-9; CDR3: CASSQRAHDTEAFF
size: few; J: TRBJ1-6; D: -; V: TRBV9; CDR3: CASSPSPATDNSPLHF
size: many; J: TRBJ2-1; D: -; V: TRBV27; CDR3: CASKTVTSYNEQFF
size: many; J: TRBJ1-2; D: -; V: TRBV3-1; CDR3: CASSLAPSGYTF
size: many; J: TRBJ1-5; D: -; V: TRBV9; CDR3: CASSPPGSVPNQPQHF
size: -; J: TRBJ1-1; D: -; V: TRBV9; CDR3: CASSPGRGEEAFF
size: many; J: TRBJ1-1; D: TRBD1; V: TRBV20-1; CDR3: CSATQGAQAAFF
size: few; J: TRBJ2-7; D: -; V: TRBV6-1; CDR3: CASSVNSDEQYF
size: -; J: TRBJ1-6; D: -; V: TRBV10-3; CDR3: CAISESAADNSPLHF
size: -; J: TRBJ2-3; D: TRBD1; V: TRBV7-9; CDR3: CASSSPRATGGPDTQYF
size: -; J: TRBJ1-1; D: -; V: TRBV30; CDR3: CAWSVGGLHSFVNTEAFF
size: few; J: TRBJ2-3; D: -; V: TRBV7-6; CDR3: CASSLASRRGTDTQYF
size: many; J: TRBJ1-1; D: -; V: TRBV7-9; CDR3: CASSLVLEAFF
size: few; J: TRBJ2-5; D: -; V: TRBV7-2; CDR3: CASSFLGEETKYF
size: many; J: TRBJ2-1; D: -; V: TRBV11-2; CDR3: CASSERDFEQFF
size: many; J: TRBJ2-1; D: TRBD2; V: TRBV7-9; CDR3: CASSLDSGSFNEQFF
size: few; J: TRBJ2-5; D: TRBD2; V: TRBV25-1; CDR3: CASSDGEGHGFGETQYF
size: many; J: TRBJ1-2; D: -; V: TRBV20-1; CDR3: CSARGLGSLNYGYTF
size: many; J: TRBJ2-1; D: -; V: TRBV6-2/TRBV6-3; CDR3: CASSYGRLVPYNEQFF
size: -; J: TRBJ2-2; D: TRBD1; V: TRBV7-7; CDR3: CASTSSGTGSGELFF
size: -; J: TRBJ2-1; D: TRBD1; V: TRBV29-1; CDR3: CSVAGTGVKVKGSYNEQFF
size: few; J: TRBJ2-5; D: -; V: TRBV7-2; CDR3: CASSLTGAGETQYF
size: many; J: TRBJ2-5; D: -; V: TRBV12-3/TRBV12-4; CDR3: CASSLSGLGETQYF
size: many; J: TRBJ2-4; D: -; V: TRBV7-2; CDR3: CASSFNIIGTKNIQYF
size: many; J: TRBJ2-3; D: -; V: TRBV11-2; CDR3: CASSLAPEFTDTQYF
size: -; J: TRBJ1-6; D: -; V: TRBV11-2; CDR3: CASSPTSNNSPLHF
size: many; J: TRBJ2-2; D: TRBD1; V: TRBV6-1; CDR3: CASSADRGTGELFF
size: -; J: TRBJ1-1; D: -; V: TRBV6-1; CDR3: CASSSPVTEAFF
size: many; J: TRBJ2-7; D: TRBD1; V: TRBV7-9; CDR3: CASSFGTGFREQYF
size: many; J: TRBJ1-2; D: -; V: TRBV18; CDR3: CASSPMEGSYGYTF
size: -; J: TRBJ1-2; D: -; V: TRBV24-1; CDR3: CATAEGPYGYTF
size: few; J: TRBJ2-1; D: -; V: TRBV6-1; CDR3: CASTRQGTSNEQFF
size: many; J: TRBJ1-1; D: -; V: TRBV5-1; CDR3: CASSLRGQNTEAFF
size: -; J: TRBJ2-2; D: TRBD1; V: TRBV2; CDR3: CASSGDRGNTGELFF
size: few; J: TRBJ2-1; D: -; V: TRBV9; CDR3: CASSVGGSEQFF
size: once; J: TRBJ1-6; D: TRBD1; V: TRBV18; CDR3: CASSAGQGVSFLHF
size: many; J: TRBJ1-3; D: -; V: TRBV24-1; CDR3: CATSAGDLSGNTIYF
size: many; J: TRBJ2-1; D: -; V: TRBV20-1; CDR3: CSARGAGSPNEQFF
size: few; J: TRBJ2-7; D: TRBD1; V: TRBV20-1; CDR3: CSARDLGQGRFYEQYF
size: few; J: TRBJ2-2; D: TRBD1; V: TRBV7-2; CDR3: CASSPYYRGPGELFF
size: -; J: TRBJ2-7; D: TRBD2; V: TRBV12-3/TRBV12-4; CDR3: CASSLSSGLAGGPGEQYF
size: -; J: TRBJ2-4; D: -; V: TRBV11-3; CDR3: CASSPINPSENIQYF
size: few; J: TRBJ1-1; D: -; V: TRBV7-9; CDR3: CASSLGQQGSEAFF
size: many; J: TRBJ2-5; D: -; V: TRBV25-1; CDR3: CASTPGTFQETQYF
size: -; J: TRBJ1-1; D: TRBD1; V: TRBV19; CDR3: CARTRCTGVNTEAFF
size: many; J: TRBJ2-1; D: TRBD1; V: TRBV3-1; CDR3: CASSPRQGGSYNEQFF
size: few; J: TRBJ1-6; D: -; V: TRBV28; CDR3: CASSLQGNNSPLHF
size: many; J: TRBJ2-1; D: TRBD1; V: TRBV10-3; CDR3: CAISAPGGVGNEQFF
size: many; J: TRBJ1-1; D: -; V: TRBV18; CDR3: CASSPMVNTEAFF
size: -; J: TRBJ2-7; D: TRBD1; V: TRBV9; CDR3: CASSAEDRPYEQYF